This T cell receptor beta chain comes out of a study of cytomegalovirus exposure and HLA in healthy donors. General study points: Most TCR beta V segments were productive about 87% or about 30% of the time in an earlier analysis.

The CDR3 covers 14 residues. Per germline, CDR1 MDHEN and CDR2 SYDVKM. Deletions cut 4 bases from V and 5 bases from J, with 14 bases between. This clone turned up a few times. What it recognizes is unknown. The PCR had 60 Vbeta and 13 Jbeta primers. TCRdb keeps only in-frame clones here, not all; method: immunoSEQ multiplex PCR. The profile shows around 140,000 clones, around nine tenths of them singletons. The clonotype originates from a woman aged 25 to 39 in good health and CMV-seronegative. The rearrangement links TRBV28 to TRBJ1-2; TRBD1 might be the D (6 bases). Source material: PBMCs. CDR3 coding DNA: TGTGCCAGCAGTTACCGACAGGACTTTTATGGCTACACCTTC. Amino acids: CASSYRQDFYGYTF.